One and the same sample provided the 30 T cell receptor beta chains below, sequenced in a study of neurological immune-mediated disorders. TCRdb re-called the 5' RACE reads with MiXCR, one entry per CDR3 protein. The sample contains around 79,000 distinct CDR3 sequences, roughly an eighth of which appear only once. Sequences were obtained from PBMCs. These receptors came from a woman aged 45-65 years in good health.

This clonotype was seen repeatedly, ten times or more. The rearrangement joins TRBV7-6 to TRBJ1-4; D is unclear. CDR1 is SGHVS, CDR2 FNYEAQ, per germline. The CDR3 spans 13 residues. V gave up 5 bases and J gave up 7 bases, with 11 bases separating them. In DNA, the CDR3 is TGTGCCAGCAGCCTACGACGGGGTGAAAAACTGTTTTTT. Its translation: CASSLRRGEKLFF.

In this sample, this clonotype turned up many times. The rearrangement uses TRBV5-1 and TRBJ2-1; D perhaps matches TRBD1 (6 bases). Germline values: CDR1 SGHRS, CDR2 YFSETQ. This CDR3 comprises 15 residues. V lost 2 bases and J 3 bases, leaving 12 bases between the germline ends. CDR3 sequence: CASSFVGTSYNEQFF. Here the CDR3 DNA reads TGCGCCAGCAGCTTCGTAGGGACAAGCTACAATGAGCAGTTCTTC.

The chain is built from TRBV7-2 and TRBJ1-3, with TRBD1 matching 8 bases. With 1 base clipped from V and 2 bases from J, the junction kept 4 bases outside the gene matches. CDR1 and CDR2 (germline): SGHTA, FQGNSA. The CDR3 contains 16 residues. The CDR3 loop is CASSLERTGTGNTIYF. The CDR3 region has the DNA TGTGCCAGCAGCTTAGAGAGGACAGGGACTGGAAACACCATATATTTT.

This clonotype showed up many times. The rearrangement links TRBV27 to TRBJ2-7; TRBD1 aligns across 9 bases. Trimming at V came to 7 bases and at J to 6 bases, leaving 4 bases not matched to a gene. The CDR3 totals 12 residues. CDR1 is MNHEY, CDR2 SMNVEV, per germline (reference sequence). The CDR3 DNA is TGTGCCAGCAACAGGGGGCCAGGCGAGCAGTACTTC. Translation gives CASNRGPGEQYF.

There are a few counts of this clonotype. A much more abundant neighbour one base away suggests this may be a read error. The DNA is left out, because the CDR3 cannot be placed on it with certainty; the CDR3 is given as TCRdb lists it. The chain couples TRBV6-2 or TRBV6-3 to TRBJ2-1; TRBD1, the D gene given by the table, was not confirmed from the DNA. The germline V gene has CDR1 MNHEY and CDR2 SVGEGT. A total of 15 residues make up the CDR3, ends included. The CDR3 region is CASSYVGQGAGERFF.

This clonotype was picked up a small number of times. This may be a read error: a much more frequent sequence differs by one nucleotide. The CDR3 region has the DNA TGTTCCAGCAGCTACCCCAACTACAGGGCCGGGGGCACTGAAGCTTTCTTT. This codes for CSSSYPNYRAGGTEAFF. The gene calls are TRBV6-6 and TRBJ1-1; a possible D gene is TRBD1 (6 bases). CDR3 size: 17 residues. In germline, CDR1 is MNHNY, CDR2 SVGAGI (reference sequence).

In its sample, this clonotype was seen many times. For the CDR3, the DNA is TGTGCCAGCAGCAAAGCGACGGATGGCTACACCTTC. Protein sequence: CASSKATDGYTF. The genes are TRBV21-1 and TRBJ1-2. TRBV21-1 is a known pseudogene. CDR3 length equals 12 residues.

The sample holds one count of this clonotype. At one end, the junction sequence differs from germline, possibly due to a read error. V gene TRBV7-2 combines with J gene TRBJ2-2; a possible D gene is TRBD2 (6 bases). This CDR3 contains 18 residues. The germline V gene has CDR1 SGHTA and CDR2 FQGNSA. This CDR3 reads CAISLGLGLRGNTGDLFF. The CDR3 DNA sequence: TGTGCCATCAGCTTAGGGCTGGGACTCCGGGGTAACACCGGGGATCTGTTTTTT.

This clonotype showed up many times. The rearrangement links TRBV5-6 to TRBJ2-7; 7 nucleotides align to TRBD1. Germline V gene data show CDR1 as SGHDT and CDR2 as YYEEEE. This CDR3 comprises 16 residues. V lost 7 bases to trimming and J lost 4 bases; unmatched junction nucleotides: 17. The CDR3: CASGRRRGTAFYEQYF. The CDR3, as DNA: TGTGCCAGCGGTAGACGAAGGGGGACAGCCTTTTACGAGCAGTACTTC.

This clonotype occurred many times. The CDR3 DNA sequence: TGTGCCAGCAGCACTAGCGGGGGGGCCGTCGGGGAGCTGTTTTTT. This sequence encodes CASSTSGGAVGELFF. The chain joins TRBV7-7 to TRBJ2-2; 13 bases fit TRBD2. This CDR3 has 15 residues. The junction had 4 bases not matched to a gene; V was cut back by 5 bases and J by 7 bases. Per the germline V gene, CDR1 is SSHAT and CDR2 is FNYEAQ (reference sequence).

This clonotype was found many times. The CDR3 here is CASNPVGQNTEAFF. CDR3 in DNA: TGTGCCAGCAACCCCGTCGGGCAGAACACTGAAGCTTTCTTT. This sequence joins TRBV7-2 and TRBJ1-1; D remains ambiguous. The CDR3 totals 14 residues. Germline assignment: CDR1 SGHTA and CDR2 FQGNSA. V was clipped by 7 bases and J by 1 base, with 13 bases between them.

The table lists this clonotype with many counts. The chain's CDR3 is CASSWPGSYNEQFF. In DNA, the CDR3 is TGTGCCAGCAGCTGGCCGGGCTCCTACAATGAGCAGTTCTTC. The rearrangement links TRBV7-9 to TRBJ2-1, with D unclear. Germline V gives CDR1 SEHNR, CDR2 FQNEAQ (reference sequence). The CDR3 sequence is 14 residues long. V was shortened by 4 bases and J by 0 bases, with 7 bases between the two germline ends.

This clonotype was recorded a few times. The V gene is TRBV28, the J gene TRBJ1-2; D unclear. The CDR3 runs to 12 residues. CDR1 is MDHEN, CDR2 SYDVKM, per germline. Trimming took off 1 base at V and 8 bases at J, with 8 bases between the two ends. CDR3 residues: CASSLSFGGYTF. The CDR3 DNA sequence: TGTGCCAGCAGTTTATCTTTTGGGGGCTACACCTTC.

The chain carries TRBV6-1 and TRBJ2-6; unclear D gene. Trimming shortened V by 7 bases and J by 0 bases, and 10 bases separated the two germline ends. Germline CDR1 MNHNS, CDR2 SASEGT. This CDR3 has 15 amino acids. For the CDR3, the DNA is TGTGCCAGCATGTCCCTTCACTCTGGGGCCAACGTCCTGACTTTC. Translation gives CASMSLHSGANVLTF.

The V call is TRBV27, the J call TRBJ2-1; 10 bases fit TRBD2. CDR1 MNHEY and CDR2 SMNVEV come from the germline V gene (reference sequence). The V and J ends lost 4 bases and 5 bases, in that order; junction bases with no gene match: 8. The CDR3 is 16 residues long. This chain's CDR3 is CASSYSGRYPNNEQFF. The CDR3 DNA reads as TGTGCCAGCAGTTATAGCGGGAGGTACCCGAACAATGAGCAGTTCTTC.

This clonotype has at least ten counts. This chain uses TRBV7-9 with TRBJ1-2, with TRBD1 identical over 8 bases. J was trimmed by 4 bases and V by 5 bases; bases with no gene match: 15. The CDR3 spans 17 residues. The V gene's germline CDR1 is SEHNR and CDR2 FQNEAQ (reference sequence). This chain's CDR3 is CASSMNGGQGIAYGYTF. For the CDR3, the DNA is TGTGCCAGCAGCATGAACGGCGGACAGGGAATCGCCTATGGCTACACCTTC.

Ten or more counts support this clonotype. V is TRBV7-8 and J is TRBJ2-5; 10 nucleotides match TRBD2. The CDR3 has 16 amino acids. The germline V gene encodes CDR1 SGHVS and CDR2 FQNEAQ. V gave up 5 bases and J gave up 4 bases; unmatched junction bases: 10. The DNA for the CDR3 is TGTGCCAGCAGCGCGGCCCGGACTAGCGGCCCAGAGACCCAGTACTTC. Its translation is CASSAARTSGPETQYF.

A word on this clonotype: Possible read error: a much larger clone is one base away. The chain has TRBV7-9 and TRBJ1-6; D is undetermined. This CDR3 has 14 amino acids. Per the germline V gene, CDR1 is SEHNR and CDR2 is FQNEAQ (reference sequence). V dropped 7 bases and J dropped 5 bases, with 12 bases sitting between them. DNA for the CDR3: TGTGCCAGCACGTTTACCGGGGATAATTCACCCCTCCACTTT. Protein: CASTFTGDNSPLHF.

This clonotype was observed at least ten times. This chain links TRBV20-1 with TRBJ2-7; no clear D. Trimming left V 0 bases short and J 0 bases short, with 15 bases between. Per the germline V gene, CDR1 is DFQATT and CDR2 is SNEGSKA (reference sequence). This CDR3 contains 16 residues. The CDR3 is CSARDLHSSSSYEQYF. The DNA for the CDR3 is TGCAGTGCTAGAGATTTGCACAGTTCGAGCTCCTACGAGCAGTACTTC.

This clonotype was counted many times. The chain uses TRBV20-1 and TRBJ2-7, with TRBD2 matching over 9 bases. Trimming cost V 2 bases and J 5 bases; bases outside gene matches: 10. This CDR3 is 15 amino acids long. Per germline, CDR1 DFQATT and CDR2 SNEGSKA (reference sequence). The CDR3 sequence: CSARLRREGVHEQYF. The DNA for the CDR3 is TGCAGTGCTAGACTTCGGCGGGAGGGGGTCCACGAGCAGTACTTC.

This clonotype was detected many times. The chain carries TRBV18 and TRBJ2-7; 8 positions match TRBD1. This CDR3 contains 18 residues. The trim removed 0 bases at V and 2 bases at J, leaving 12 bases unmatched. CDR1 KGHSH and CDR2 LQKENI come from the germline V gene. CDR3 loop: CASSPPGATGAIAYEQYF. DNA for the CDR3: TGTGCCAGCTCACCACCAGGGGCGACAGGGGCGATCGCCTACGAGCAGTACTTC.

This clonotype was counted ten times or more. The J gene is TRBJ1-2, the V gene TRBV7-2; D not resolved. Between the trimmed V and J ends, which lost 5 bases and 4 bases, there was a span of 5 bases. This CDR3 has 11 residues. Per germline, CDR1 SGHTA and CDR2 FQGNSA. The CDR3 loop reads CASSPLYGYTF. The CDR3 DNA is TGTGCCAGCAGCCCCCTCTATGGCTACACCTTC.

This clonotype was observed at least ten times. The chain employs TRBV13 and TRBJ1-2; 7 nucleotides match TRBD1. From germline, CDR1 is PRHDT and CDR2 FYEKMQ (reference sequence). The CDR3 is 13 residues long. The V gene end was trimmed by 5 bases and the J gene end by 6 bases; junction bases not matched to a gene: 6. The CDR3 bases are TGTGCCAGCAGCGCGGGACAGCAGGATGGCTACACCTTC. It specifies CASSAGQQDGYTF.

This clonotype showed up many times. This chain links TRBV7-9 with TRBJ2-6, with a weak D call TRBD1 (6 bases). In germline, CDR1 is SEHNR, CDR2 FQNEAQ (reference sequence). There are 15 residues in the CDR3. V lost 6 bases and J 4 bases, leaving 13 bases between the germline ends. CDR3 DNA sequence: TGTGCCAGCAGTCAACAGGGTACAGGGGCCAACGTCCTGACTTTC. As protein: CASSQQGTGANVLTF.

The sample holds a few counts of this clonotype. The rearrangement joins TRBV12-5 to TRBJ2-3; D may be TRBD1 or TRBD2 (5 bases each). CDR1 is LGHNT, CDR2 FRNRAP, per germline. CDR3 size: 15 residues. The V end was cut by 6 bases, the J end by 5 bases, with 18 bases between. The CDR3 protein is CASGPQPGTRDTQYF. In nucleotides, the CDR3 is TGTGCTAGTGGGCCCCAACCCGGGACGCGAGATACGCAGTATTTT.

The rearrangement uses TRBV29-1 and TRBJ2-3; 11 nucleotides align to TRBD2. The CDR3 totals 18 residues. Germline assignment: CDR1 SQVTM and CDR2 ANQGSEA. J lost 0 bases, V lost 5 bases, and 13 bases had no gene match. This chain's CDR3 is CSVFALAGGPISTDTQYF. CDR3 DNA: TGCAGCGTTTTTGCCCTAGCGGGAGGTCCTATTAGCACAGATACGCAGTATTTT.

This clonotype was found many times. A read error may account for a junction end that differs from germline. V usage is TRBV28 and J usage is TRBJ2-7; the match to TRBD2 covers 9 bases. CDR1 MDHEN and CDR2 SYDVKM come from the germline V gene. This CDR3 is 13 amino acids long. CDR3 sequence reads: CASSSQRAGGFSF. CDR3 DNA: TGTGCCAGCAGTTCACAAAGAGCGGGAGGTTTTTCCTTC.

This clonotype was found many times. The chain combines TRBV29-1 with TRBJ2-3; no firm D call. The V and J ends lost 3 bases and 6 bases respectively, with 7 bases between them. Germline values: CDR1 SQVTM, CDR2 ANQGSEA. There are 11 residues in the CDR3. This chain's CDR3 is CSVEMGDTQYF. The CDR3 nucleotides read TGCAGCGTTGAGATGGGCGATACGCAGTATTTT.

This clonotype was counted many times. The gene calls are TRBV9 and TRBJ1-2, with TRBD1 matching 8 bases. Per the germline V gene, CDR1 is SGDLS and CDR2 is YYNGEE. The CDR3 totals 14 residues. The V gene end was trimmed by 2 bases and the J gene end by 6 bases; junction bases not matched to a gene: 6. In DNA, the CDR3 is TGTGCCAGCAGCGTGCATAACAGGGGGGATGGCTACACCTTC. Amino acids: CASSVHNRGDGYTF.

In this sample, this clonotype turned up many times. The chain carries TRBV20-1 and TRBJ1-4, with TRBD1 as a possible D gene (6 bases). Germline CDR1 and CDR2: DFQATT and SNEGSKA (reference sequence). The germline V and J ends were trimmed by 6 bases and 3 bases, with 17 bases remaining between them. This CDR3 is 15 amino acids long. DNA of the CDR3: TGCAGTGCATTCACAGGGAGAGGAGCTAATGAAAAACTGTTTTTT. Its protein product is CSAFTGRGANEKLFF.